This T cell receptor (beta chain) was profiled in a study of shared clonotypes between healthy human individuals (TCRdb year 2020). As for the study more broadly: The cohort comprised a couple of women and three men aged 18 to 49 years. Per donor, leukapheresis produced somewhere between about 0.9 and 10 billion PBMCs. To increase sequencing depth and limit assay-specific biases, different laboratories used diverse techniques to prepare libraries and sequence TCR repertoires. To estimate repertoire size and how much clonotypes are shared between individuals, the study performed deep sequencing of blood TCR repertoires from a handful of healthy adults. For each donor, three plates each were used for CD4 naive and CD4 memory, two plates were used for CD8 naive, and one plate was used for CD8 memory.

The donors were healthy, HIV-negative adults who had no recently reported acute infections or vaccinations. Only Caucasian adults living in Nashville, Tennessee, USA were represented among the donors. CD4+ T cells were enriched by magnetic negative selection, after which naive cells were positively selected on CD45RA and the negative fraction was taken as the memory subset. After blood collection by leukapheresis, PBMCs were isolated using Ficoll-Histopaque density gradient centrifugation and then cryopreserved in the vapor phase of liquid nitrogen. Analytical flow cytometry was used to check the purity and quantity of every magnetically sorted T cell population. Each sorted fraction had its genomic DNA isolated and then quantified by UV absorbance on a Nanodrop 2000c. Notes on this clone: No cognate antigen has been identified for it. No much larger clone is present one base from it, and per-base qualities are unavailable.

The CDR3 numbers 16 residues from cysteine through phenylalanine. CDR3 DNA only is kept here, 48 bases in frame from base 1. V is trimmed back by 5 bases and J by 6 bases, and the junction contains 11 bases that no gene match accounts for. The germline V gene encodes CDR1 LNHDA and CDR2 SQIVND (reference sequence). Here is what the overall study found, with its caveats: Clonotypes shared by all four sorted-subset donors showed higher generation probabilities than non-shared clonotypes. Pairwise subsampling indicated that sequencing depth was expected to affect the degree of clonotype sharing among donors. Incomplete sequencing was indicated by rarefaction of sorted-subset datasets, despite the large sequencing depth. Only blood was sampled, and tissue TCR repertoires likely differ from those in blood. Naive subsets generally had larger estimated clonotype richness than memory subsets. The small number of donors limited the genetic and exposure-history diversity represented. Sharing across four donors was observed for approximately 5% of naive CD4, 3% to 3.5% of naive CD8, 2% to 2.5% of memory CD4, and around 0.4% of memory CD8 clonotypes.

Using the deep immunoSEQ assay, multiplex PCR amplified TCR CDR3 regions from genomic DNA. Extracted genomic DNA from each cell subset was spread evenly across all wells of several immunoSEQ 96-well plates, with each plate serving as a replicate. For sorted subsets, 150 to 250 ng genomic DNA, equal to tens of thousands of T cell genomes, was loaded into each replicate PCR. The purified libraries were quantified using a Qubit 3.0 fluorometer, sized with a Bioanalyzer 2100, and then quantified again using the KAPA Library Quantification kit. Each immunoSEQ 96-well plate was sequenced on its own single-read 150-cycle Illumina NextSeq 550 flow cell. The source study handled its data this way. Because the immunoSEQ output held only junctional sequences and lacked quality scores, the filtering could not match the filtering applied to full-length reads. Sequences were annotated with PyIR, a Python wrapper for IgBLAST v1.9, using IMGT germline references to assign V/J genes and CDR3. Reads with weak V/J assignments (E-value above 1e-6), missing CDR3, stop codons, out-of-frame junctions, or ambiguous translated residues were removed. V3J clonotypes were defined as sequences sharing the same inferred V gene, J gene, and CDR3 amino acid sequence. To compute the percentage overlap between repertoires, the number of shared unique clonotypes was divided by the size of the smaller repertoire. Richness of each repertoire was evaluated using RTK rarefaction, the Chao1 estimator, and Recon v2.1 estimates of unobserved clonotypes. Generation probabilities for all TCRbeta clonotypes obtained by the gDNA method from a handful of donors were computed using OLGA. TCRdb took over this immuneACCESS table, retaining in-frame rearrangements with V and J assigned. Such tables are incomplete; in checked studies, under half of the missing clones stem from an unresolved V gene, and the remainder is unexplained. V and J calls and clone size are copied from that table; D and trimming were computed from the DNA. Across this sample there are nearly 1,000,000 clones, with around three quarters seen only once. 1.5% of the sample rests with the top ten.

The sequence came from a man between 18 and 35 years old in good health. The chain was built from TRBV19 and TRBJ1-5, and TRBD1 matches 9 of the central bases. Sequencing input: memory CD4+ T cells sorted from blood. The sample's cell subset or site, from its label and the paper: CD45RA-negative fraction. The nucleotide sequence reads TGTGCCAGTAGTCCGCAAACAGGGGGCGCGGGTCAGCCCCAGCATTTT. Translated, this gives CASSPQTGGAGQPQHF.